This T cell receptor beta chain was found in a study of T cell clones after liver transplantation. The overall study: A pre-transplant mixed lymphocyte reaction with TCRbeta sequencing defined graft-donor-reactive clones followed in post-transplant blood. At least one year of complete immunosuppression withdrawal without enzymes over twice normal defined tolerance. Findings and limits, study-wide: A significant post-transplant drop in circulating graft-donor-reactive CD4 TCRbeta sequences occurred in most of the 8 subjects.

This table comes from immunoSEQ multiplex PCR, and its TCRdb copy is limited to in-frame clones, with some not included. The sample holds roughly 67,000 clones, 92% seen once. Worth noting for this clone: Its antigen is not identified.

The CDR3 contains 14 residues. Losses at the gene ends were 11 bases for V and 0 bases for J; bases not matched to a gene: 8. From germline, CDR1 is SNHLY and CDR2 FYNNEI. The receptor was derived from a human patient who received a liver transplant. A subset of T cells may come from the graft donor. The sample consisted of CD4+ T cells from blood, taken 25 months after liver transplant. V is TRBV2 and J is TRBJ2-3; 7 bases align to TRBD1. The CDR3 sequence: CARWDSSSTDTQYF. The CDR3, as DNA: TGTGCCCGCTGGGACAGTTCTAGCACAGATACGCAGTATTTT.